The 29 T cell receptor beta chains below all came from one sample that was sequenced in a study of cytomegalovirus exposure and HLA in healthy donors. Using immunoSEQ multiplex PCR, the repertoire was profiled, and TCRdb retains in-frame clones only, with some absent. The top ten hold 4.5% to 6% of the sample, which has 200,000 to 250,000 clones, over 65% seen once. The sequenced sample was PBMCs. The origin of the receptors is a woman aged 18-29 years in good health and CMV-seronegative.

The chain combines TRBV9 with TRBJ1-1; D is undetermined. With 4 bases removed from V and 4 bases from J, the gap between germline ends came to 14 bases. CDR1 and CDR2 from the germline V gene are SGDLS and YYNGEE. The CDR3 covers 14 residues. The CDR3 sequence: CASSIQEGFTEAFF. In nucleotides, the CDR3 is TGTGCCAGCAGCATCCAAGAGGGTTTCACTGAAGCTTTCTTT.

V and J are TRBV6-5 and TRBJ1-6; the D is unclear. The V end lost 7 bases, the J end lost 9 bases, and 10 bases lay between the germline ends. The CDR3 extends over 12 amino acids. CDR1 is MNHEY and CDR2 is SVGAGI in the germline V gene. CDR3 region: CASTSQSSPLHF. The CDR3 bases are TGTGCCAGCACCTCGCAGAGTTCACCCCTCCACTTT.

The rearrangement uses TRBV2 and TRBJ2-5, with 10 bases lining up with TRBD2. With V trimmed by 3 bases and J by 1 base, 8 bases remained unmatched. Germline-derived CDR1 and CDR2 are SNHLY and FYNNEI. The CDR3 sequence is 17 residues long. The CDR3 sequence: CASSDRSGGAIQETQYF. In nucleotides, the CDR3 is TGTGCCAGCAGTGATCGGAGCGGGGGGGCTATCCAAGAGACCCAGTACTTC.

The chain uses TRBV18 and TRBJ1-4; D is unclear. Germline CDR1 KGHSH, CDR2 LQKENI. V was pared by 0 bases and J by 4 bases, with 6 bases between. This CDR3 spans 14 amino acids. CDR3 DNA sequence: TGTGCCAGCTCACCACCCCAGTTTAATGAAAAACTGTTTTTT. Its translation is CASSPPQFNEKLFF.

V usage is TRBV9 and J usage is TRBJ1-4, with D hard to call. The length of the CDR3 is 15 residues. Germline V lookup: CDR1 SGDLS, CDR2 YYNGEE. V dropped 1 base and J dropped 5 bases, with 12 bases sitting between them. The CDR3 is CASSVSELGNEKLFF. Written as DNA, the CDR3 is TGTGCCAGCAGCGTATCGGAGTTGGGGAATGAAAAACTGTTTTTT.

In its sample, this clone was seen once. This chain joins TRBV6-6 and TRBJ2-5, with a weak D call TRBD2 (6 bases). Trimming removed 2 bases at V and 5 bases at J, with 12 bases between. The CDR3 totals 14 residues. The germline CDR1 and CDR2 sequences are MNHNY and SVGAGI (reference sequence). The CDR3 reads CASSYGTGRETQYF. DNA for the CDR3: TGTGCCAGCAGTTACGGGACTGGCAGGGAGACCCAGTACTTC.

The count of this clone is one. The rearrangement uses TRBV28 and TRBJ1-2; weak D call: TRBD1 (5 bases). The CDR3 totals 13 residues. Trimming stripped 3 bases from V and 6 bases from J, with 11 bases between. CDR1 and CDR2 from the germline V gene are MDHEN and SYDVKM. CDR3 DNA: TGTGCCAGCAGTTTCGGGACGGACCATGGCTACACCTTC. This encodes CASSFGTDHGYTF.

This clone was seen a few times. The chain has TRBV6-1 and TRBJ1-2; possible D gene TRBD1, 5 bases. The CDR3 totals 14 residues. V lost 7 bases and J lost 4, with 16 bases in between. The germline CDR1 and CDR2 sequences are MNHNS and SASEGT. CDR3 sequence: CASTNRQNFYGYTF. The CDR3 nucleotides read TGTGCCAGCACCAATAGACAGAATTTCTATGGCTACACCTTC.

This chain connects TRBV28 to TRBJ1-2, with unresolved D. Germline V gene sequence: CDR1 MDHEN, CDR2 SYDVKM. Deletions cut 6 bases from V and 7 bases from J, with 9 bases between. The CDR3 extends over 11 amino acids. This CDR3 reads CASRPEGGYTF. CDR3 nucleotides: TGTGCCAGCAGGCCGGAGGGTGGCTACACCTTC.

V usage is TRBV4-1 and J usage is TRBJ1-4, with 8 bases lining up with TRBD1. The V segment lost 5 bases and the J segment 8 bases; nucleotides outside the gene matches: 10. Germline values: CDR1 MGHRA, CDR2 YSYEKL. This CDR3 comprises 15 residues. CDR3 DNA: TGCGCCAGCAGCTCCCCGGGACAGGATAAGGAAAAACTGTTTTTT. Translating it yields CASSSPGQDKEKLFF.

As DNA, the CDR3 is TGTGCCAGCAACCCAGGAGGGGTGAACACTGAAGCTTTCTTT. It translates to CASNPGGVNTEAFF. This chain joins TRBV28 and TRBJ1-1, with a tentative D call TRBD1 (5 bases). Trimming cost V 7 bases and J 0 bases, with 12 bases left between them. This CDR3 region has 14 residues. Germline V gives CDR1 MDHEN, CDR2 SYDVKM. Variable domain in full (rest from reference TRBV28 and TRBJ1-1): DVKVTQSSRYLVKRTGEKVFLECVQDMDHENMFWYRQDPGLGLRLIYFSYDVKMKEKGDIPEGYSVSREKKERFSLILESASTNQTSMYLCASNPGGVNTEAFFGQGTRLTVV.

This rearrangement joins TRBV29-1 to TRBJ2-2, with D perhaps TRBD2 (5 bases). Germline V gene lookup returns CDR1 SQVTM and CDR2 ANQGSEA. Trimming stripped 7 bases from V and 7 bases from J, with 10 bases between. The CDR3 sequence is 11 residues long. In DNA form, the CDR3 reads TGCAGCGCTCCGAGCGGCGGGGAGCTGTTTTTT. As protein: CSAPSGGELFF.

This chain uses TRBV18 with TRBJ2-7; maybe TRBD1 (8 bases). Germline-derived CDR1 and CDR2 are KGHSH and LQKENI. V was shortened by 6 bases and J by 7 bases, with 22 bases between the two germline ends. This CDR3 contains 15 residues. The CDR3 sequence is CASSPRGQGAGEQYF. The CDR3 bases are TGTGCCAGCTCGCCGCGGGGGCAGGGGGCAGGTGAGCAGTACTTC. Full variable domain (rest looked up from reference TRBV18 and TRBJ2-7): NAGVMQNPRHLVRRRGQEARLRCSPMKGHSHVYWYRQLPEEGLKFMVYLQKENIIDESGMPKERFSAEFPKEGPSILRIQQVVRGDSAAYFCASSPRGQGAGEQYFGPGTRLTVT.

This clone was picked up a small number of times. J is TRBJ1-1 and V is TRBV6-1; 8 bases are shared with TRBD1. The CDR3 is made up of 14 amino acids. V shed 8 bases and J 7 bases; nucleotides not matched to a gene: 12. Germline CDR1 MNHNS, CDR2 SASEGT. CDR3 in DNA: TGTGCCAGCGTAAATTCAGGGGGCGCGGGTGAAGCTTTCTTT. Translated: CASVNSGGAGEAFF.

The CDR3 here is CASAEDRGGTYEQYF. In DNA, the CDR3 is TGTGCCAGTGCGGAGGACCGCGGTGGGACCTACGAGCAGTACTTC. This sequence joins TRBV19 and TRBJ2-7; TRBD2 is a possible D gene (5 bases). The CDR3 totals 15 residues. Germline V lookup: CDR1 LNHDA, CDR2 SQIVND (reference sequence). V was pared by 8 bases and J by 2 bases, with 19 bases between.

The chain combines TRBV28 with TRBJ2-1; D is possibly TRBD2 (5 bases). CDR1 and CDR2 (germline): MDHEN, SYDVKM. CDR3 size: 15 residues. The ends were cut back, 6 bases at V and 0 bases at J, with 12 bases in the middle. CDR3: CASRGGLDSYNEQFF. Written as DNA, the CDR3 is TGTGCCAGCAGAGGAGGACTGGACTCCTACAATGAGCAGTTCTTC. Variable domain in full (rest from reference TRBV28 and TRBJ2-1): DVKVTQSSRYLVKRTGEKVFLECVQDMDHENMFWYRQDPGLGLRLIYFSYDVKMKEKGDIPEGYSVSREKKERFSLILESASTNQTSMYLCASRGGLDSYNEQFFGPGTRLTVL.

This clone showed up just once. This CDR3 is CAWSVGQSTNYGYTF. CDR3 bases: TGTGCCTGGAGTGTAGGACAGTCAACTAACTATGGCTACACCTTC. The chain has TRBV30 and TRBJ1-2; TRBD1 might be the D (6 bases). V was shortened by 0 bases and J by 0 bases, with 11 bases between the two germline ends. The CDR3 sequence is 15 residues long. Germline V gives CDR1 GTSNPN, CDR2 SVGIG (reference sequence).

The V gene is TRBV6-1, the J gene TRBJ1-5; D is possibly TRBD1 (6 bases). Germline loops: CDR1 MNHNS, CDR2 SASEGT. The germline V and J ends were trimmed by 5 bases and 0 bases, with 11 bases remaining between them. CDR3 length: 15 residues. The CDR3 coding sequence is TGTGCCAGCAGTCTCTCGGACAGTAGCAATCAGCCCCAGCATTTT. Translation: CASSLSDSSNQPQHF.

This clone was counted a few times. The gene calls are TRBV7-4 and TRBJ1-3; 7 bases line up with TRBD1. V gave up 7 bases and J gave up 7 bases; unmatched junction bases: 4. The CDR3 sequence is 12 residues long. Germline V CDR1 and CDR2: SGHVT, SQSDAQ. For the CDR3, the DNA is TGTGCCAGCAACGACAGGGCGAACACCATATATTTT. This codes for CASNDRANTIYF.

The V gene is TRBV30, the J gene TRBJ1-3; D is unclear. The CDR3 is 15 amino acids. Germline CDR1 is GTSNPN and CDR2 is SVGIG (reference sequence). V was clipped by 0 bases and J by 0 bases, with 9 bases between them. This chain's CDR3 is CAWSVRLYSGNTIYF. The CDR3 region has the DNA TGTGCCTGGAGTGTCCGACTGTACTCTGGAAACACCATATATTTT.

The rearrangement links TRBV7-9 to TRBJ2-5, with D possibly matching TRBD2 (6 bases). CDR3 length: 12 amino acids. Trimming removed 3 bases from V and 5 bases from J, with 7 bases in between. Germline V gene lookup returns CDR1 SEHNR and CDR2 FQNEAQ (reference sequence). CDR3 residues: CASSFRGETQYF. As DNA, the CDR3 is TGTGCCAGCAGCTTCCGGGGGGAGACCCAGTACTTC.

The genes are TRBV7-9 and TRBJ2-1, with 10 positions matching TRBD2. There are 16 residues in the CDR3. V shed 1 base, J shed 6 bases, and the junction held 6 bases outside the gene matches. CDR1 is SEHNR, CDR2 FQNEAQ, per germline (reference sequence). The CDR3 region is CASSLEGSGRVNEQFF. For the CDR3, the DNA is TGTGCCAGCAGCTTAGAGGGCAGCGGGAGGGTCAATGAGCAGTTCTTC. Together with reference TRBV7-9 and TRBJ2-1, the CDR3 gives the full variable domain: DTGVSQNPRHKITKRGQNVTFRCDPISEHNRLYWYRQTLGQGPEFLTYFQNEAQLEKSRLLSDRFSAERPKGSFSTLEIQRTEQGDSAMYLCASSLEGSGRVNEQFFGPGTRLTVL.

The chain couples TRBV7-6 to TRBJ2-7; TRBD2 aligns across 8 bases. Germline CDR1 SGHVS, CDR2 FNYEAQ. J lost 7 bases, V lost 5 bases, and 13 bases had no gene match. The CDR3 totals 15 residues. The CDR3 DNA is TGTGCCAGCAGCCCTAGGGCCGGGGGGGTCCGTGAGCAGTACTTC. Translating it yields CASSPRAGGVREQYF.

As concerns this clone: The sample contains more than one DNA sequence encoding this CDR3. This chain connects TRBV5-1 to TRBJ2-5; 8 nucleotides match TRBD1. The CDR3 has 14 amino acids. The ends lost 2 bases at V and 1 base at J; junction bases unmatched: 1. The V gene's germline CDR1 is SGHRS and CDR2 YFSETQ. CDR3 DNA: TGCGCCAGCAGCTTCGGACAGGGCCAAGAGACCCAGTACTTC. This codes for CASSFGQGQETQYF.

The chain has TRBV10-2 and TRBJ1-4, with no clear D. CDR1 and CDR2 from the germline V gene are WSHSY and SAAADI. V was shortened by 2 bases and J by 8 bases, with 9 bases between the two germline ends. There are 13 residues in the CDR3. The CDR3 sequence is CASSEPNIEKLFF. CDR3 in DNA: TGCGCCAGCAGTGAGCCGAATATAGAAAAACTGTTTTTT.

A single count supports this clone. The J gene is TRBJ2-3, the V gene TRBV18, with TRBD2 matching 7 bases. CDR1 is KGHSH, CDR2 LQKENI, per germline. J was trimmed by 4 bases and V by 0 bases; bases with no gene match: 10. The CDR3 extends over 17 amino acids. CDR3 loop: CASSPPGKRGGADTQYF. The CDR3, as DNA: TGTGCCAGCTCACCACCGGGAAAGCGGGGCGGTGCAGATACGCAGTATTTT.

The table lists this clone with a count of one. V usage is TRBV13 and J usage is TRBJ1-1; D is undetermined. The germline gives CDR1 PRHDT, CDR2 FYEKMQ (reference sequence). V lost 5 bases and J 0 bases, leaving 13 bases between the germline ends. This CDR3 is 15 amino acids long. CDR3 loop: CASSQTNLMNTEAFF. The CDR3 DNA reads TGTGCCAGCAGCCAGACTAACCTGATGAACACTGAAGCTTTCTTT. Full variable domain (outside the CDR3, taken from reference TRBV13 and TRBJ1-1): AAGVIQSPRHLIKEKRETATLKCYPIPRHDTVYWYQQGPGQDPQFLISFYEKMQSDKGSIPDRFSAQQFSDYHSELNMSSLELGDSALYFCASSQTNLMNTEAFFGQGTRLTVV.

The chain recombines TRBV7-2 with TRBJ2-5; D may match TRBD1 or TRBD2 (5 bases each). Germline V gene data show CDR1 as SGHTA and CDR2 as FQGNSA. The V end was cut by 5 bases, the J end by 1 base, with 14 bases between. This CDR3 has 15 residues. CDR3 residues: CASSPKVGVQETQYF. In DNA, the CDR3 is TGTGCCAGCAGCCCCAAGGTGGGGGTCCAAGAGACCCAGTACTTC.

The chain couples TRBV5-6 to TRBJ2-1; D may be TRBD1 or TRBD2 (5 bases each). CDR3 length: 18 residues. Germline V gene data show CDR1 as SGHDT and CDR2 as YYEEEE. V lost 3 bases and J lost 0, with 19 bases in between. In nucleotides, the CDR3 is TGTGCCAGCAGCTCGGTCCCGGGACCCGATAGCTCCTACAATGAGCAGTTCTTC. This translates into CASSSVPGPDSSYNEQFF.